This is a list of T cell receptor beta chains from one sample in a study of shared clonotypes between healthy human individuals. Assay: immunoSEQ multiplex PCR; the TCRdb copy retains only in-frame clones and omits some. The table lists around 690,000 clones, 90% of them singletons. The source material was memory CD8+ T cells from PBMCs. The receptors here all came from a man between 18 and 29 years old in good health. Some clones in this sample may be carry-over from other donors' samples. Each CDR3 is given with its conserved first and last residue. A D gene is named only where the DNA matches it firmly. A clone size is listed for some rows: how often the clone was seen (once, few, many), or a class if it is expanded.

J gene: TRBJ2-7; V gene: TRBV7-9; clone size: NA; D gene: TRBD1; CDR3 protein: CASSLAARDSPAYEQYF; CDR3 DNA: TGTGCCAGCAGCTTAGCGGCCCGGGACAGCCCTGCCTACGAGCAGTACTTC
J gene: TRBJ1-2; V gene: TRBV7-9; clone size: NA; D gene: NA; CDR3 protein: CASSLNGYGSNYGYTF; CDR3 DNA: TGTGCCAGCAGCTTAAACGGGTACGGGTCAAACTATGGCTACACCTTC
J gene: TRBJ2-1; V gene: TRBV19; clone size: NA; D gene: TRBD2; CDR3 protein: CASRPKAGGFSEQFF; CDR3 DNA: TGTGCCAGTAGACCCAAAGCGGGAGGATTCAGTGAGCAGTTCTTC
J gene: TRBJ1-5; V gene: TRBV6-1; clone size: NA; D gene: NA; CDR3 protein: CASSVRGILGRNQPQHF; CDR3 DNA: TGTGCCAGCAGTGTCCGTGGGATTTTGGGGCGTAATCAGCCCCAGCATTTT
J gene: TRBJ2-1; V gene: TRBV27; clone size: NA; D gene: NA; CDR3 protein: CASTFSGTANEQFF; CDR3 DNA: TGTGCCAGCACGTTCAGCGGGACAGCTAATGAGCAGTTCTTC
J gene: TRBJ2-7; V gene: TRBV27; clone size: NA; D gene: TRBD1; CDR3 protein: CASSPGQGFYEQYF; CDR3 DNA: TGTGCCAGCAGTCCAGGACAGGGTTTCTACGAGCAGTACTTC
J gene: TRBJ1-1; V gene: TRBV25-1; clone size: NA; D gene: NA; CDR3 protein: CASSEREDTEAFF; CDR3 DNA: TGTGCCAGCAGTGAAAGGGAAGACACTGAAGCTTTCTTT
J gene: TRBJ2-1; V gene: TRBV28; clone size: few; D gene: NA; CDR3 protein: CASTSPFNNEQFF; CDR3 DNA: TGTGCCAGCACTTCGCCATTCAACAATGAGCAGTTCTTC
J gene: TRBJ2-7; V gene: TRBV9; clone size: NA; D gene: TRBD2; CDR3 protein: CASSGAGGMNEQYF; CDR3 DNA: TGTGCCAGCAGCGGAGCGGGAGGGATGAACGAGCAGTACTTC
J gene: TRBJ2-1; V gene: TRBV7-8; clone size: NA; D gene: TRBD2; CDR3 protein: CASNAGAGVDYNEQFF; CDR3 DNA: TGTGCCAGCAACGCTGGAGCGGGAGTGGACTACAATGAGCAGTTCTTC
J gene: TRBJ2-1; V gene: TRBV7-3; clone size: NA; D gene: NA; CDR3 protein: CASSPSVRGSYNEQFF; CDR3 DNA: TGTGCCAGCAGCCCCTCCGTGAGGGGCTCCTACAATGAGCAGTTCTTC
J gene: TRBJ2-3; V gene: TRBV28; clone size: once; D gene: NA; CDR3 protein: CASSLLGQTDTQYF; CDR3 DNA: TGTGCCAGCAGTTTATTGGGACAAACAGATACGCAGTATTTT
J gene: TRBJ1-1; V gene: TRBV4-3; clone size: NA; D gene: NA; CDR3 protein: CASSRYVGVEAFF; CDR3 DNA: TGCGCCAGCAGCCGTTATGTAGGGGTTGAAGCTTTCTTT
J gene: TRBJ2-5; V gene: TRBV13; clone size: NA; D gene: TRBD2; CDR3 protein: CASSSMTSGREGETQYF; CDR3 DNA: TGTGCCAGCAGCTCGATGACTAGCGGGAGGGAGGGGGAGACCCAGTACTTC
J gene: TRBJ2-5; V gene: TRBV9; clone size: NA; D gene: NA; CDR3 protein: CASSVLPGWETQYF; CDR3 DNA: TGTGCCAGCAGCGTACTCCCAGGGTGGGAGACCCAGTACTTC
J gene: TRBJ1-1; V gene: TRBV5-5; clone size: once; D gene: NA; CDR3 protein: CASSLDDRLNTEAFF; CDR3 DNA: TGTGCCAGCAGCTTGGACGACAGACTGAACACTGAAGCTTTCTTT
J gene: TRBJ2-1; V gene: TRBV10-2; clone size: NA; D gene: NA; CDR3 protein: CASSEGLITSNEQFF; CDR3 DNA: TGCGCCAGCAGTGAGGGGCTAATCACTAGCAATGAGCAGTTCTTC
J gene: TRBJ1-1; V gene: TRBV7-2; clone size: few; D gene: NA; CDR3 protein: CASNWRYEAFF; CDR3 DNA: TGTGCCAGCAACTGGAGGTACGAAGCTTTCTTT
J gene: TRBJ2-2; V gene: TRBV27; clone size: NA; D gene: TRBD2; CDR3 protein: CASSQRLRERYSGELFF; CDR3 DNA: TGTGCCAGCAGTCAACGACTGCGGGAGAGGTATTCCGGGGAGCTGTTTTTT
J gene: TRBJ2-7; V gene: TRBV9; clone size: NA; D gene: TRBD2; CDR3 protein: CASSVESSGASLSYEQYF; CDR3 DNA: TGTGCCAGCAGCGTAGAATCTAGCGGAGCCTCTCTCTCCTACGAGCAGTACTTC
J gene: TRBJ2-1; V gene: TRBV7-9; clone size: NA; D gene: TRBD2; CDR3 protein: CASSLVVGTSNEQFF; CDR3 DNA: TGTGCCAGCAGCTTAGTGGTAGGGACTAGCAATGAGCAGTTCTTC
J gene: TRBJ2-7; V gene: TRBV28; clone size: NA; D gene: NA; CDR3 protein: CASSLPRFVTLTYEQYF; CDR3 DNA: TGTGCCAGCAGTTTACCGCGGTTTGTGACTTTGACCTACGAGCAGTACTTC
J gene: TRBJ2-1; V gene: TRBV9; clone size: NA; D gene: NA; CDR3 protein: CASSGGTNNNEQFF; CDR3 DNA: TGTGCCAGCAGCGGCGGGACAAATAACAATGAGCAGTTCTTC
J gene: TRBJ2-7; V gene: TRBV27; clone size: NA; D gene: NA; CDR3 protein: CASSLTAVGKMSYEQYF; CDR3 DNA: TGTGCCAGCAGTTTAACGGCGGTAGGGAAAATGTCCTACGAGCAGTACTTC
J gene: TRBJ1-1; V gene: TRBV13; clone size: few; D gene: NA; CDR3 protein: CASSQIRGNTEAFF; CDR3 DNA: TGTGCCAGCAGCCAGATACGGGGCAACACTGAAGCTTTCTTT
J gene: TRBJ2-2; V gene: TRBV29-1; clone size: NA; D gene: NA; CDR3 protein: CSVVELWGANTGELFF; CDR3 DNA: TGCAGCGTTGTAGAGCTCTGGGGGGCGAACACCGGGGAGCTGTTTTTT
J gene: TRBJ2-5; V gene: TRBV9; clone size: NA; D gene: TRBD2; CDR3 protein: CASSAGLAETQYF; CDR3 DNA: TGTGCCAGCAGCGCGGGACTAGCTGAGACCCAGTACTTC
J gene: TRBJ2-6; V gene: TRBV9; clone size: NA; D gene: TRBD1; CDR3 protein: CASSVGQGGAGANVLTF; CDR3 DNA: TGTGCCAGCAGCGTAGGACAGGGTGGCGCTGGGGCCAACGTCCTGACTTTC
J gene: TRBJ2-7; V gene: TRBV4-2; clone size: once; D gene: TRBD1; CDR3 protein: CASSEGTGRGYEQYF; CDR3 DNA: TGTGCCAGCAGCGAAGGGACAGGCCGTGGGTACGAGCAGTACTTC
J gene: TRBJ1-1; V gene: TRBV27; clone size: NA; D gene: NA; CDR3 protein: CASSLRDGLNTEAFF; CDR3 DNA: TGTGCCAGCAGTCTCCGGGACGGTTTGAACACTGAAGCTTTCTTT
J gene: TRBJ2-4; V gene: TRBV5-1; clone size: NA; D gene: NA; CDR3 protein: CASSPPQVGSIAKNIQYF; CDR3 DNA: TGCGCCAGCAGCCCCCCACAGGTCGGCTCCATAGCCAAAAACATTCAGTACTTC
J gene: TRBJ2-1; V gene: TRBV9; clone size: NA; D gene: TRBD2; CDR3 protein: CASSARRAGSSNEQFF; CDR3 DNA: TGTGCCAGCAGCGCTAGGCGAGCGGGATCTTCCAATGAGCAGTTCTTC
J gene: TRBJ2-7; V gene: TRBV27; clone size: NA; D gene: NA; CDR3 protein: CASSPLSDIRGWYEQYF; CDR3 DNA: TGTGCCAGCAGTCCCCTGTCGGACATTCGGGGTTGGTACGAGCAGTACTTC
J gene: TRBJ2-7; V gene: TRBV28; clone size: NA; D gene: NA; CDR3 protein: CASSLGTRYEQYF; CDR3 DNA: TGTGCCAGCAGTTTAGGGACACGGTACGAGCAGTACTTC
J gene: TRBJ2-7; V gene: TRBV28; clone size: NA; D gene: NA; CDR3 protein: CASSLSTGQPYEQYF; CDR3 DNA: TGTGCCAGCAGTTTATCTACGGGACAACCATACGAGCAGTACTTC
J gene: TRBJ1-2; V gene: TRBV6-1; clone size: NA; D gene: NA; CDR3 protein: CASSVGDGLYGYTF; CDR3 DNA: TGTGCCAGCAGTGTCGGGGACGGCTTATATGGCTACACCTTC
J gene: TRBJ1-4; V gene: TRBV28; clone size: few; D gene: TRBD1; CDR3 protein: CASSPRGENEKLFF; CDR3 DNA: TGTGCCAGCAGTCCCAGGGGGGAAAATGAAAAACTGTTTTTT
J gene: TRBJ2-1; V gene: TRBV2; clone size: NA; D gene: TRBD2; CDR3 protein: CASSDGGTSGIHEQFF; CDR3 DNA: TGTGCCAGCAGTGATGGAGGGACTAGCGGGATACATGAGCAGTTCTTC
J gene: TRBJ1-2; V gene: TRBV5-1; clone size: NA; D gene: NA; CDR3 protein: CASSLERQGFPDGYTF; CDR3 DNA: TGCGCCAGCAGCTTGGAAAGGCAGGGCTTCCCCGATGGCTACACCTTC
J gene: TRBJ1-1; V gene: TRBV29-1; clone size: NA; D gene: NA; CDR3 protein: CSVEALRGGEAEAFF; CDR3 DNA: TGCAGCGTTGAAGCGTTAAGGGGCGGTGAAGCTGAAGCTTTCTTT
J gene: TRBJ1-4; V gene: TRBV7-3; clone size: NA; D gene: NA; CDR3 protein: CASSVTGSSNEKLFF; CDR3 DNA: TGTGCCAGCAGCGTAACAGGGTCATCCAATGAAAAACTGTTTTTT
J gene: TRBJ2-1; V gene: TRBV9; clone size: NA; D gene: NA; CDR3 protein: CASSVGADSYNEQFF; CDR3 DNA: TGTGCCAGCAGCGTCGGAGCGGACTCCTACAATGAGCAGTTCTTC
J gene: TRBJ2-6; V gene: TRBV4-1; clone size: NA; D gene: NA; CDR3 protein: CASSQGLSGANVLTF; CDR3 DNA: TGCGCCAGCAGCCAAGGTCTCTCTGGGGCCAACGTCCTGACTTTC
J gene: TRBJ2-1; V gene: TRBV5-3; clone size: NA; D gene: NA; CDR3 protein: CARSLGNGTPWTYNEQFF; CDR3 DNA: TGTGCCAGAAGCTTGGGGAACGGGACTCCCTGGACCTACAATGAGCAGTTCTTC
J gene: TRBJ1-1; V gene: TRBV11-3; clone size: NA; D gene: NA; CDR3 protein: CASSSQPLTEAFF; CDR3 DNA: TGTGCCAGCAGCTCCCAACCTTTGACTGAAGCTTTCTTT
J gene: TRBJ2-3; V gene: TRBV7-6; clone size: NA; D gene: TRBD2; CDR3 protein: CASSPRLAGTTDTQYF; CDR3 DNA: TGTGCCAGCAGCCCGAGACTAGCGGGGACCACAGATACGCAGTATTTT
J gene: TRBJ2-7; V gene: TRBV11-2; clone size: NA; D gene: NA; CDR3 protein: CATGGENDPYEQYF; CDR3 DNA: TGTGCCACTGGAGGGGAGAACGACCCCTACGAGCAGTACTTC
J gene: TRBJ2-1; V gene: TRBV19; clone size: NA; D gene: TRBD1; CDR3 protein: CASSLQGWNNEQFF; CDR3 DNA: TGTGCCAGTAGCCTACAGGGGTGGAACAATGAGCAGTTCTTC
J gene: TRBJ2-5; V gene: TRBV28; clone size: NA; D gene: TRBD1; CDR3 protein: CASSFSQQGAGETQYF; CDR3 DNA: TGTGCCAGCAGTTTTTCCCAACAGGGGGCTGGGGAGACCCAGTACTTC
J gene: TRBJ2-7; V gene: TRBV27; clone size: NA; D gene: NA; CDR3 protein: CASSFGTAYEQYF; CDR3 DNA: TGTGCCAGCAGTTTCGGGACGGCCTACGAGCAGTACTTC
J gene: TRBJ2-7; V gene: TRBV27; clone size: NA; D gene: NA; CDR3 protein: CASSLFGGQEQYF; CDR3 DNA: TGTGCCAGCAGTTTATTCGGAGGGCAGGAGCAGTACTTC
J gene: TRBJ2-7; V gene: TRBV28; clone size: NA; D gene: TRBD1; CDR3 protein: CASSRDRGDEQYF; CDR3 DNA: TGTGCCAGCAGTCGGGACAGGGGGGACGAGCAGTACTTC
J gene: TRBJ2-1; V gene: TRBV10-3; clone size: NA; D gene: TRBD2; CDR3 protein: CAISESRRLAGDEQFF; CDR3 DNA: TGTGCCATCAGTGAGTCCAGAAGACTTGCGGGGGATGAGCAGTTCTTC